These T cell receptor beta chains were read from a single sample in a study of T-cell memory formation after mild COVID-19. TCRdb re-analysed the 5' RACE reads in MiXCR, keeping a single row per CDR3 protein. Here the sample spans 200,000 to 300,000 distinct CDR3 sequences, over 15% being singletons. The sample comprised PBMCs or a T cell subset sorted from them (not recorded which). Receptor source: a man between 18 and 35 years old who had mild COVID-19 (a few samples of this study predate the infection). Cell type and time point are not known. Both conserved end residues are part of each CDR3. The D gene is left open where the match is weak. Where a row states a size, it is once, few, many or the class of an expanded clone; other rows omit it.

clone size	D gene	V gene	J gene	CDR3 DNA	CDR3 protein
.	.	TRBV19	TRBJ2-1	TGTGCCAGTGCGAGGGCTAATGAGCAGTTCTTC	CASARANEQFF
.	TRBD1	TRBV20-1	TRBJ2-6	TGCAGTGCTAGACCTAGACAGGGGTCGGGCGGGGCCAACGTCCTGACTTTC	CSARPRQGSGGANVLTF
many	.	TRBV5-1	TRBJ2-7	TGTGCCAGCAGTTCCCGGACGGACTCCTACGAGCAGTACTTC	CASSSRTDSYEQYF
.	.	TRBV10-3	TRBJ2-4	TGTGCCATCAGTGATGCCGGGATTCGCAAAAACATTCAGTACTTC	CAISDAGIRKNIQYF
.	.	TRBV6-6	TRBJ2-7	TGTGCCAGCAGCCCTGGATCGGAGAGCTCCTACGAGCAGTACTTC	CASSPGSESSYEQYF
.	.	TRBV19	TRBJ1-1	TGTGCCAGTAGTCGCGTTGGTTACACTGAAGCTTTCTTT	CASSRVGYTEAFF
.	.	TRBV10-3	TRBJ2-5	TGTGCCATCAGTGAGTCGGGGAAGTACCAAGAGACCCAGTACTTC	CAISESGKYQETQYF
few	.	TRBV5-1	TRBJ1-6	TGCGCCAGCAGCTTGGTCGGCGTTGGGGGGAGGTCACCCCTCCACTTT	CASSLVGVGGRSPLHF
few	TRBD2	TRBV7-9	TRBJ2-1	TGTGCCAGCAGCCAACGGACTAGCGGTACCTACAATGAGCAGTTCTTC	CASSQRTSGTYNEQFF
.	TRBD1	TRBV28	TRBJ1-5	TGTGCCAGCAGTCACCGGGGACAGGGGATGGGTCAGCCCCAGCATTTT	CASSHRGQGMGQPQHF
few	.	TRBV6-1	TRBJ2-7	TGTGCCAGCAGAAACCGGGACTTAGCCTACGAGCAGTACTTC	CASRNRDLAYEQYF
.	.	TRBV11-2	TRBJ2-2	TGTGCCAGCAGCTTAGATCTGGAACTTAACACCGGGGAGCTGTTTTTT	CASSLDLELNTGELFF
few	.	TRBV5-6	TRBJ1-2	TGTGCCAGCACCCGACCCGGCTATGGCTACACCTTC	CASTRPGYGYTF
few	.	TRBV2	TRBJ2-3	TGTGCCAGCAGTACCCCTGGCCCAGGGACAGATACGCAGTATTTT	CASSTPGPGTDTQYF
many	TRBD1	TRBV5-1	TRBJ2-5	TGCGCCAGCAGCCGGGGACAGGGGGCGCAGGAGACCCAGTACTTC	CASSRGQGAQETQYF
.	.	TRBV29-1	TRBJ2-5	TGCAGCACTACGAGGGGCGCAGAGACCCAGTACTTC	CSTTRGAETQYF
.	.	TRBV7-2	TRBJ1-1	TGTGCCAGCAGCCTTACGAGAGACACTGAAGCTTTCTTT	CASSLTRDTEAFF
.	TRBD1	TRBV7-8	TRBJ2-2	TGTGCCAGCAACCCAGGGACAGGGAACACCGGGGAGCTGTTTTTT	CASNPGTGNTGELFF
.	.	TRBV4-3	TRBJ2-1	TGCGCCAGCAGCCAGGGCCTACCCGATGAGCAGTTCTTC	CASSQGLPDEQFF
.	.	TRBV6-5	TRBJ1-1	TGTGCCAGCAGGGAGATGGACTGGTCGAACACTGAAGCTTTCTTT	CASREMDWSNTEAFF
.	TRBD1	TRBV27	TRBJ1-2	TGTGCCAGCAGTCCCCGGACAGGGAACTATGGCTACACCTTC	CASSPRTGNYGYTF
.	.	TRBV7-2	TRBJ2-3	TGTGCCAGCAGCGGGGGTTGGGCAGATACGCAGTATTTT	CASSGGWADTQYF
.	.	TRBV28	TRBJ1-2	TGTGCCAGCAGTCCGACCGCACCTCATGACCATGGCTACACCTTC	CASSPTAPHDHGYTF
.	.	TRBV5-1	TRBJ2-3	TGCGCCAGCAGCTTGGGGTTATGGGCCAATGGGGCAGATACGCAGTATTTT	CASSLGLWANGADTQYF
few	.	TRBV9	TRBJ1-2	TGTGCCAGCAGCGACACTAACTATGGCTACACCTTC	CASSDTNYGYTF
few	.	TRBV7-2	TRBJ2-5	TGTGCCAGCAGCTTAGAGCCAGGCGGCGGAGAGACCCAGTACTTC	CASSLEPGGGETQYF
many	.	TRBV6-2/TRBV6-3	TRBJ2-2	TGTGCCAGCAGTTACTTGGGAGCCGGGGAGCTGTTTTTT	CASSYLGAGELFF
few	TRBD2	TRBV5-1	TRBJ2-3	TGCGCCAGCAGCTTGGCCGTTACTAGCGGGGAGCAGGGTTATCGCACAGATACGCAGTATTTT	CASSLAVTSGEQGYRTDTQYF
.	.	TRBV9	TRBJ2-3	TGTGCCAGCAGCGCCCATGGGGAGTACGGCACAGATACGCAGTATTTT	CASSAHGEYGTDTQYF
once	.	TRBV6-1	TRBJ1-1	TGTGCCAGCAGTCTGGAACCTTACACTGAAGCTTTCTTT	CASSLEPYTEAFF
.	.	TRBV10-3	TRBJ2-5	TGTGCCACCCAAGCAACAGGGTCGGAAGAGACCCAGTACTTC	CATQATGSEETQYF
few	TRBD2	TRBV6-4	TRBJ2-2	TGTGCCAGCAGTGACTCTGCCGGGGGGGCCGGTACCGGGGAGCTGTTTTTT	CASSDSAGGAGTGELFF
.	.	TRBV5-1	TRBJ2-3	TGCGCCAGCAGCTTGACAGGGCCAAATACGCAGTATTTT	CASSLTGPNTQYF
.	.	TRBV2	TRBJ2-5	TGTGCCACCGGACGCGTGAGGGGGGCAGAGACCCAGTACTTC	CATGRVRGAETQYF
once	.	TRBV7-9	TRBJ1-5	TGTGCCAGCAGCTTGAATTCTAGTCCTCAGCCCCAGCATTTT	CASSLNSSPQPQHF
.	TRBD1	TRBV6-5	TRBJ1-1	TGTGCCAGCAGTTACAGGGACAGCGAAGCTTTCTTT	CASSYRDSEAFF
few	.	TRBV7-9	TRBJ2-2	TGTGCCAGCACCGTCAGCGAACCCGGGGAGCTGTTTTTT	CASTVSEPGELFF
.	TRBD1	TRBV5-1	TRBJ2-7	TGCGCCAGCAGCTTGGCCGTGGGACAGGGGCGCGAGCAGTACTTC	CASSLAVGQGREQYF
few	.	TRBV12-3/TRBV12-4	TRBJ1-1	TGTGCCAGCAGTTTAAGGACAGCCCGGGGTTGGGACACTGAAGCTTTCTTT	CASSLRTARGWDTEAFF
few	.	TRBV7-2	TRBJ2-3	TGTGCCAGCAGCGGTACGTTGATTGCCCGCTGGGATACGCAGTATTTT	CASSGTLIARWDTQYF
few	.	TRBV7-9	TRBJ1-3	TGTGCCAGCAGCTTAGCGCTCCGACGACAGGGAAACACCATATATTTT	CASSLALRRQGNTIYF
.	.	TRBV5-1	TRBJ1-1	TGCGCCAGCAGCTTACAGGGAGGAATAGTAGCCAGTGAAGCTTTCTTT	CASSLQGGIVASEAFF
.	TRBD1	TRBV6-5	TRBJ2-3	TGTGCCAGCACCGGGACAGGGGGACCAGATACGCAGTATTTT	CASTGTGGPDTQYF
few	.	TRBV4-3	TRBJ2-3	TGCGCCAGCAGCCAAGGTTCACGCGGGTGGACAGATACGCAGTATTTT	CASSQGSRGWTDTQYF
.	.	TRBV21-1	TRBJ2-3	TGTGCCAGCAGCAAAGCGGGGGGACAGGGTTTCACGCAGTATTTT	CASSKAGGQGFTQYF
.	.	TRBV7-8	TRBJ1-2	TGTGCCAGCAGCTTAGTCGGCGGATTCTATGGCTACACCTTC	CASSLVGGFYGYTF
many	.	TRBV7-2	TRBJ1-1	TGTGCCAGCAGCTTAAGATACACTGAAGCTTTCTTT	CASSLRYTEAFF
few	TRBD1	TRBV10-2	TRBJ2-5	TGCGCCAGCAGTGAGCCGGGACAGGGGGCTTGGGAGACCCAGTACTTC	CASSEPGQGAWETQYF
few	.	TRBV10-3	TRBJ2-3	TGTGCCATCAGTGAGTTTAGCGAGACGGCAGATACGCAGTATTTT	CAISEFSETADTQYF
few	.	TRBV27	TRBJ2-2	TGTGCCAGCAGGGTTTGGGACACCGGGGAGCTGTTTTTT	CASRVWDTGELFF